Shown below are 28 T cell receptor beta chains from a single sample sequenced in a study of T cells in Graves' hyperthyroidism and ophthalmopathy. Amplification of TCR beta CDR3 regions was performed using RNA transcripts as template. RT-PCR in the first round (using the HTBI primer set) targeted the TCR CDR3. Each CDR3 protein gets one entry after TCRdb re-called the multiplex PCR reads with MiXCR. Counted here are about 340,000 distinct CDR3 sequences, 21% occurring once; the ten biggest clones make up 50%. Source material: blood. The receptor set was obtained from a woman aged 45-65 years with Graves' hyperthyroidism.

In regard to this clonotype: A much more abundant neighbour one base away suggests this may be a read error. This rearrangement joins TRBV28 to TRBJ1-4, with a possible D match to TRBD1 (5 bases). The CDR3 runs 14 residues. Trimming removed 8 bases at V and 0 bases at J, with 10 bases between. Germline V lookup: CDR1 MDHEN, CDR2 SYDVKM. The CDR3 spells CASASGPTNEKLFF. The CDR3 region has the DNA TGTGCCAGCGCCTCGGGGCCAACTAATGAAAAACTGTTTTTT. Combining the CDR3 with reference TRBV28 and TRBJ1-4 gives the whole variable domain DVKVTQSSRYLVKRTGEKVFLECVQDMDHENMFWYRQDPGLGLRLIYFSYDVKMKEKGDIPEGYSVSREKKERFSLILESASTNQTSMYLCASASGPTNEKLFFGSGTQLSVL.

This clonotype was counted ten times or more. This chain uses TRBV20-1 with TRBJ2-1, with D uncertain. V lost 0 bases and J lost 3, with 15 bases in between. Germline CDR1 reads DFQATT; CDR2 reads SNEGSKA (reference sequence). The CDR3 is 16 residues long. This CDR3 reads CSARDEEAPIYNEQFF. The CDR3 DNA reads as TGCAGTGCTAGAGACGAAGAGGCCCCGATCTACAATGAGCAGTTCTTC.

The chain employs TRBV7-8 and TRBJ2-5; 11 bases are shared with TRBD2. The germline V gene encodes CDR1 SGHVS and CDR2 FQNEAQ. CDR3 length equals 17 residues. After removal of 1 base from V and 6 bases from J, the junction contained 10 bases not matched to a gene. CDR3: CASSLVTSGSVIKTQYF. CDR3 sequence (DNA): TGTGCCAGCAGCTTAGTTACTAGCGGGAGCGTCATAAAGACCCAGTACTTC.

This clonotype was observed at least ten times. The chain is built from TRBV7-8 and TRBJ2-2, with D perhaps assigned TRBD1 or TRBD2 (5 bases each). Trimming pared 1 base from V and 9 bases from J, leaving 15 bases between. The CDR3 runs to 15 residues. Germline V gives CDR1 SGHVS, CDR2 FQNEAQ. The CDR3 DNA reads TGTGCCAGCAGCTTAGAACGCCTAGGGGACCGGGAGCTGTTTTTT. Translated: CASSLERLGDRELFF.

The chain links TRBV27 to TRBJ2-7, with D perhaps TRBD1 or TRBD2 (5 bases each). The V end was cut by 2 bases, the J end by 12 bases, with 17 bases between. CDR3 length equals 13 residues. In germline, CDR1 is MNHEY, CDR2 SMNVEV (reference sequence). The CDR3 sequence is CASSLGPGAARYF. CDR3 bases: TGTGCCAGCAGTTTAGGTCCCGGGGCCGCGCGGTACTTC.

This clonotype was seen repeatedly, ten times or more. The chain has TRBV28 and TRBJ1-1; D remains ambiguous. Germline CDR1 MDHEN, CDR2 SYDVKM. Trimming cost V 6 bases and J 0 bases, with 8 bases left between them. This CDR3 is 13 amino acids long. CDR3 protein: CASSRVMNTEAFF. DNA of the CDR3: TGTGCCAGCAGCCGCGTCATGAACACTGAAGCTTTCTTT.

In its sample, this clonotype was seen many times. The CDR3 nucleotides read TGTGCCAGCAGCCTCCCACAGGACCCAATAAAGTGGTCCGGGGAGCTGTTTTTT. This translates into CASSLPQDPIKWSGELFF. The J gene is TRBJ2-2, the V gene TRBV9; tentatively, D is TRBD1 (5 bases). V was clipped by 4 bases and J by 6 bases, with 25 bases between them. The length of the CDR3 is 18 residues. Germline V gives CDR1 SGDLS, CDR2 YYNGEE.

The CDR3 is CASSRTGVSSHGYTF. CDR3 coding DNA: TGTGCCAGCAGCCGAACAGGGGTCTCGTCCCATGGCTACACCTTC. This chain links TRBV25-1 with TRBJ1-2; TRBD1 aligns across 7 bases. Germline V gives CDR1 MGHDK, CDR2 SYGVNS. The CDR3 is 15 residues long. V trimming: 6 bases; J trimming: 6 bases; junction bases outside the gene matches: 13.

V and J are TRBV20-1 and TRBJ2-3; D not certain. CDR3 length: 12 residues. Trimming stripped 5 bases from V and 0 bases from J, with 6 bases between. The V gene's germline CDR1 is DFQATT and CDR2 SNEGSKA (reference sequence). The DNA for the CDR3 is TGCAGTGCTTGGGCTAGCACAGATACGCAGTATTTT. It encodes CSAWASTDTQYF.

The chain combines TRBV19 with TRBJ2-7, with 7 bases lining up with TRBD1. V trimming: 7 bases; J trimming: 1 base; junction bases outside the gene matches: 4. In germline, CDR1 is LNHDA, CDR2 SQIVND (reference sequence). The CDR3 covers 13 residues. The CDR3 region has the DNA TGTGCCAGTAAGCGACAGGGTTCCTACGAGCAGTACTTC. Amino acids: CASKRQGSYEQYF.

This clonotype was seen ten or more times. The chain combines TRBV6-1 with TRBJ2-6; 9 positions match TRBD1. This CDR3 comprises 20 residues. Germline V lookup: CDR1 MNHNS, CDR2 SASEGT. Trimming took 5 bases from V and 0 from J; bases not matched to a gene: 14. The chain's CDR3 is CASSPKPFGQGSSGANVLTF. The CDR3 nucleotides read TGTGCCAGCAGTCCGAAGCCATTCGGACAGGGGAGCTCTGGGGCCAACGTCCTGACTTTC.

The chain links TRBV6-1 to TRBJ2-2; no reliable D call. CDR1 and CDR2 (germline): MNHNS, SASEGT. CDR3 length equals 15 residues. The V end was cut by 0 bases, the J end by 5 bases, with 10 bases between. CDR3: CASSEAPVGTGELFF. The CDR3 bases are TGTGCCAGCAGTGAAGCGCCGGTAGGGACCGGGGAGCTGTTTTTT.

This clonotype was observed a few times. The chain uses TRBV6-1 and TRBJ1-6; possibly TRBD1 for D (5 bases). The CDR3 length is 14 residues. The germline V gene encodes CDR1 MNHNS and CDR2 SASEGT. Trimming took off 6 bases at V and 7 bases at J, with 13 bases between the two ends. The CDR3, as DNA: TGTGCCAGCAGGGGGGGAGGGCGGAATTCACCCCTCCACTTT. Its protein product is CASRGGGRNSPLHF.

The rearrangement links TRBV2 to TRBJ2-7; 10 bases line up with TRBD2. Germline V gives CDR1 SNHLY, CDR2 FYNNEI. With 6 bases clipped from V and 5 bases from J, the junction kept 4 bases outside the gene matches. CDR3 length equals 13 residues. This CDR3 reads CASRGTSDDEQYF. The CDR3, as DNA: TGTGCCAGCAGGGGGACTAGCGACGACGAGCAGTACTTC.

The rearrangement uses TRBV4-2 and TRBJ2-1; D assignment may be TRBD1 or TRBD2 (5 bases each). V dropped 5 bases and J dropped 1 base, with 12 bases sitting between them. In germline, CDR1 is LGHNA, CDR2 YNFKEQ. The CDR3 is 15 residues long. As DNA, the CDR3 is TGTGCCAGCAGCAGGGACCCTCTGTCCTACAATGAGCAGTTCTTC. Amino acids: CASSRDPLSYNEQFF.

Points on this clonotype: One junction end disagrees with the germline gene, perhaps due to a read error. The rearrangement links TRBV6-2 or TRBV6-3 to TRBJ2-7; D call uncertain. This CDR3 comprises 15 residues. Germline assignment: CDR1 MNHEY and CDR2 SVGEGT. The CDR3 DNA follows: TGTGCCAGCAGTTACTCCCACAACGGGTCCTACGCGCAGTACTTC. Translating gives CASSYSHNGSYAQYF.

In its sample, this clonotype was seen many times. CDR3 amino acids: CASSGGGAGETQYF. CDR3 bases: TGTGCCAGCAGTGGCGGGGGGGCCGGTGAGACCCAGTACTTC. The chain has TRBV6-1 and TRBJ2-5; the match to TRBD2 covers 9 bases. The length of the CDR3 is 14 residues. Trimming at V came to 4 bases and at J to 5 bases, leaving 5 bases not matched to a gene. Germline values: CDR1 MNHNS, CDR2 SASEGT.

The V gene is TRBV12-3 or TRBV12-4, the J gene TRBJ2-7; D is ambiguous. Trimming left V 5 bases short and J 3 bases short, with 11 bases between. The CDR3 runs to 13 residues. CDR3 nucleotide sequence: TGTGCCAGCAGTCTCAAGCCGAGCTACGAGCAGTACTTC. Translating gives CASSLKPSYEQYF.

This clonotype occurred many times. J is TRBJ1-5 and V is TRBV19; D is unclear. V lost 9 bases and J 6 bases, leaving 21 bases between the germline ends. The germline CDR1 and CDR2 sequences are LNHDA and SQIVND (reference sequence). The CDR3 contains 15 residues. As DNA, the CDR3 is TGTGCCAGCGGCCTTGGACGGACCCAGAGTCAGCCCCAGCATTTT. Amino acid sequence: CASGLGRTQSQPQHF.

The rearrangement joins TRBV20-1 to TRBJ1-6; TRBD1 is a possible D gene (5 bases). The CDR3 runs 13 residues. V dropped 6 bases and J dropped 6 bases, with 12 bases sitting between them. CDR1 is DFQATT, CDR2 SNEGSKA, per germline (reference sequence). This CDR3 reads CSARGGSNSPLHF. CDR3 DNA sequence: TGCAGTGCCCGCGGGGGTTCTAATTCACCCCTCCACTTT.

On this clonotype: A much larger clone is a single base away; this may be a read error. The CDR3 is CASRTPVESGTQYF. The CDR3 bases are TGTGCCAGCAGAACTCCGGTTGAGTCCGGGACCCAGTACTTC. This chain joins TRBV28 and TRBJ2-5; no definite D call. CDR3 length equals 14 residues. The germline V gene encodes CDR1 MDHEN and CDR2 SYDVKM. V shed 6 bases and J shed 7 bases, with 18 bases lying between them.

This clonotype was observed at least ten times. The rearrangement uses TRBV5-8 and TRBJ1-3, with 7 bases lining up with TRBD1. With 3 bases clipped from V and 0 bases from J, the junction kept 3 bases outside the gene matches. The CDR3 is made up of 15 amino acids. Germline V lookup: CDR1 SGHTS, CDR2 YDEGEE. This CDR3 is CASSSGTASGNTIYF. The CDR3 DNA reads as TGTGCCAGCAGCTCCGGGACAGCCTCTGGAAACACCATATATTTT.

At least ten counts were recorded for this clonotype. V is TRBV5-1 and J is TRBJ1-1; D is possibly TRBD1 (6 bases). Trimming removed 7 bases at V and 0 bases at J, with 19 bases between. CDR1 and CDR2 from the germline V gene are SGHRS and YFSETQ. The length of the CDR3 is 16 residues. The CDR3 is CASGGSGGDLNTEAFF. DNA for the CDR3: TGCGCCAGCGGGGGGAGCGGGGGCGACTTGAACACTGAAGCTTTCTTT.

The CDR3 loop is CASSQEGNSGNTIYF. The CDR3 DNA sequence: TGTGCCAGCAGCCAAGAAGGCAACTCTGGAAACACCATATATTTT. The rearrangement links TRBV4-2 to TRBJ1-3; D is ambiguous. The V gene's germline CDR1 is LGHNA and CDR2 YNFKEQ. This CDR3 spans 15 amino acids. Trimming removed 0 bases from V and 0 bases from J, with 6 bases in between.

The rearrangement joins TRBV6-2 or TRBV6-3 to TRBJ2-2, with unresolved D. CDR1 is MNHEY and CDR2 is SVGEGT in the germline V gene. The CDR3 is 13 residues long. V lost 7 bases and J lost 2, with 8 bases in between. The CDR3 protein is CASNVGNTGELFF. CDR3 coding DNA: TGTGCCAGCAATGTGGGAAACACCGGGGAGCTGTTTTTT.

This chain's CDR3 is CAWSVGRTSGGAYTQYF. CDR3 nucleotide sequence: TGTGCCTGGAGTGTAGGCCGGACTAGCGGGGGGGCGTATACGCAGTATTTT. The genes are TRBV30 and TRBJ2-3, with TRBD2 matching 15 bases. The CDR3 loop spans 17 amino acids. Germline lookup yields CDR1 GTSNPN and CDR2 SVGIG (reference sequence). The ends lost 0 bases at V and 7 bases at J; junction bases unmatched: 8.

The table lists this clonotype with many counts. The rearrangement links TRBV2 to TRBJ1-2; 7 bases are shared with TRBD1. Germline loops: CDR1 SNHLY, CDR2 FYNNEI. With V trimmed by 5 bases and J by 4 bases, 16 bases remained unmatched. The CDR3 runs to 17 residues. CDR3 residues: CASSIPGGGMSLYGYTF. The CDR3 DNA is TGTGCCAGCAGTATTCCAGGGGGGGGGATGTCCCTCTATGGCTACACCTTC. The variable domain in full, completed from reference TRBV2 and TRBJ1-2, reads EPEVTQTPSHQVTQMGQEVILRCVPISNHLYFYWYRQILGQKVEFLVSFYNNEISEKSEIFDDQFSVERPDGSNFTLKIRSTKLEDSAMYFCASSIPGGGMSLYGYTFGSGTRLTVV.

Concerning this clonotype itself: This may arise from a read error, as a much more abundant clone is one base away. The V gene is TRBV5-6, the J gene TRBJ2-7; no clear D. Germline CDR1 and CDR2: SGHDT and YYEEEE. The germline V and J ends were trimmed by 0 bases and 2 bases, with 12 bases remaining between them. CDR3 length equals 15 residues. The CDR3 bases are TGTGCCAGCAGCTTGGAGGGCGCGTTAGCCTACGAGCAGTACTTC. Its translation: CASSLEGALAYEQYF.